This is a list of T cell receptor beta chains from one sample in a study of beta chain features in type 1 diabetes. Only in-frame clones appear in the TCRdb table, and some are missing; sequencing was by immunoSEQ multiplex PCR. The table has approximately 170,000 clones, 7.8% seen once. Sequencing input: central memory CD4+ T cells from blood. Every receptor here comes from a woman in her forties with type 1 diabetes. CDR3s include the opening cysteine and the closing phenylalanine or tryptophan. Each record gives: V gene, J gene, CDR3 protein.

TRBV29-1	TRBJ2-1	CSVEGGVGSYNEQFF
TRBV7-9	TRBJ1-4	CASSLYDGEKLFF
TRBV4-3	TRBJ2-1	CASSQDTYYNEQFF
TRBV6-4	TRBJ1-2	CASSDPGGGYTF
TRBV5-4	TRBJ1-6	CASSSGQKSSYNSPLHF
TRBV6-6	TRBJ2-3	CASSYSETSDTQYF
TRBV18	TRBJ1-1	CASSPAVGEAFF
TRBV9	TRBJ2-5	CASSVRGLQETQYF
TRBV29-1	TRBJ1-1	CSVARQGALAFF
TRBV25-1	TRBJ2-1	CASTGTKWSNEQFF
TRBV19	TRBJ1-1	CASSISGRPEAFF
TRBV6-6	TRBJ2-7	CASTGTGVYEQYF
TRBV7-9	TRBJ2-4	CASSAGQLGAKNIQYF
TRBV18	TRBJ2-7	CASSPSHKPYEQYF
TRBV28	TRBJ2-7	CASSPGQSYEQYF
TRBV18	TRBJ2-6	CASSPTGPSAGANVLTF
TRBV7-2	TRBJ2-4	CASSGQGAMAKNIQYF
TRBV15	TRBJ2-4	CATSRGGELAKNIQYF
TRBV5-1	TRBJ2-5	CASSLSSGGKETQYF
TRBV29-1	TRBJ2-5	CSGAGPIKKETQYF
TRBV7-9	TRBJ1-1	CASSSGGEAFF